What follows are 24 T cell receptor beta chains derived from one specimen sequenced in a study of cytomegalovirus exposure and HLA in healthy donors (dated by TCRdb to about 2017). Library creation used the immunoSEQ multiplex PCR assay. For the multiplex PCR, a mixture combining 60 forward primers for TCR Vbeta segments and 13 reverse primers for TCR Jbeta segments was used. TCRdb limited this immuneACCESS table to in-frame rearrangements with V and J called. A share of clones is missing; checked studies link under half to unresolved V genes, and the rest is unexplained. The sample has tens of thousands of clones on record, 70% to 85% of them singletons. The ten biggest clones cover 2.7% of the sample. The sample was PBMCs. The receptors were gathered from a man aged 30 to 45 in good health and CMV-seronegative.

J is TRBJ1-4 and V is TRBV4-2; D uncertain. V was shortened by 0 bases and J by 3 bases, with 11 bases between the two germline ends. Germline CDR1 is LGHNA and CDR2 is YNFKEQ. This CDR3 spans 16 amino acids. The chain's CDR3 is CASSQDVGEANEKLFF. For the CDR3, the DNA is TGTGCCAGCAGCCAAGATGTAGGAGAAGCTAATGAAAAACTGTTTTTT.

The CDR3 loop reads CASSLVGQPNTEAFF. The CDR3 region has the DNA TGTGCCAGCAGCTTGGTAGGACAGCCGAACACTGAAGCTTTCTTT. The genes are TRBV5-5 and TRBJ1-1, with D possibly matching TRBD1 (6 bases). This CDR3 region has 15 residues. Deletions cut 0 bases from V and 1 base from J, with 10 bases between. Germline CDR1 is SGHKS and CDR2 is YYEKEE (reference sequence).

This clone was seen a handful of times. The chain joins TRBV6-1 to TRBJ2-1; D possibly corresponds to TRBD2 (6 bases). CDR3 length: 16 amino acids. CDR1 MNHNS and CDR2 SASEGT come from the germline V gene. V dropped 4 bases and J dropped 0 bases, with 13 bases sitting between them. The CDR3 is CASSGGTVSSYNEQFF. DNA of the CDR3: TGTGCCAGCAGTGGGGGGACTGTAAGCTCCTACAATGAGCAGTTCTTC.

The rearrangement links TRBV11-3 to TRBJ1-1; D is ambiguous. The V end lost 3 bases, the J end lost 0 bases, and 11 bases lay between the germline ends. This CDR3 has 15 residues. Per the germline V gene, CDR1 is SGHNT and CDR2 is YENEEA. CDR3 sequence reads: CASSFGRLMNTEAFF. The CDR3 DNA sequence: TGTGCCAGCAGCTTTGGTCGGTTGATGAACACTGAAGCTTTCTTT.

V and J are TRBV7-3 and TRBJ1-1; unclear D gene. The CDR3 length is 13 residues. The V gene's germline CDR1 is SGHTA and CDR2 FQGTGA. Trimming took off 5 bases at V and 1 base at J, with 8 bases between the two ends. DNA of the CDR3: TGTGCCAGCAGCAAGGACTGGAACACTGAAGCTTTCTTT. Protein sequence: CASSKDWNTEAFF.

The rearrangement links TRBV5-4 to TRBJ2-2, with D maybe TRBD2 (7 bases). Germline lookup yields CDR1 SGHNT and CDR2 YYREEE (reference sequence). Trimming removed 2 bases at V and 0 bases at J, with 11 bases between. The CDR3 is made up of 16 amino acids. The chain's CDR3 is CASSLGGAANTGELFF. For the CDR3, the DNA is TGTGCCAGCAGCTTAGGGGGGGCAGCGAACACCGGGGAGCTGTTTTTT.

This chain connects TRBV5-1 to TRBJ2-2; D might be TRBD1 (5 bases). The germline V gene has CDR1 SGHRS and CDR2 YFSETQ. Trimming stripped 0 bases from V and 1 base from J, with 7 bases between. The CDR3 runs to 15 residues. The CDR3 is CASSLDRRNTGELFF. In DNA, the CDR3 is TGCGCCAGCAGCTTGGACAGGCGGAACACCGGGGAGCTGTTTTTT.

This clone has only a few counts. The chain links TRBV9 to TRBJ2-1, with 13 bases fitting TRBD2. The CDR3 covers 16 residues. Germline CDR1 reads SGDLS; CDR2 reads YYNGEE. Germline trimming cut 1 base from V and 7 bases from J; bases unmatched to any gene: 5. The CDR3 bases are TGTGCCAGCAGCGTAACTAGCGGGGGGGCTGGAAATGAGCAGTTCTTC. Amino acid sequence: CASSVTSGGAGNEQFF.

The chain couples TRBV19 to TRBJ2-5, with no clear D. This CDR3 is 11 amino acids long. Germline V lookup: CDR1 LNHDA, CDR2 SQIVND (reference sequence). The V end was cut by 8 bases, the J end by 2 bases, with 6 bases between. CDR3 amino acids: CASGRQETQYF. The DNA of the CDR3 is TGTGCCAGTGGCCGACAAGAGACCCAGTACTTC.

As DNA, the CDR3 is TGTGCCAGCTCACCACCCACAGGGGGATGGAACACCGGGGAGCTGTTTTTT. Encoded protein: CASSPPTGGWNTGELFF. This chain connects TRBV18 to TRBJ2-2, with 8 bases fitting TRBD1. Germline V gives CDR1 KGHSH, CDR2 LQKENI. V trimming: 0 bases; J trimming: 1 base; junction bases outside the gene matches: 4. The CDR3 length is 17 residues.

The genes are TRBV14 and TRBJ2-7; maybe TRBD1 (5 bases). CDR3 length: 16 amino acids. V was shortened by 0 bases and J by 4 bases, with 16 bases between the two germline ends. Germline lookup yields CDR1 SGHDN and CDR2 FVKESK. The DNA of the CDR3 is TGTGCCAGCAGCCAAGATTTAGGGGTCTTTACTTACGAGCAGTACTTC. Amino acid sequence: CASSQDLGVFTYEQYF. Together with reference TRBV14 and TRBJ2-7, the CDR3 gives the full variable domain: EAGVTQFPSHSVIEKGQTVTLRCDPISGHDNLYWYRRVMGKEIKFLLHFVKESKQDESGMPNNRFLAERTGGTYSTLKVQPAELEDSGVYFCASSQDLGVFTYEQYFGPGTRLTVT.

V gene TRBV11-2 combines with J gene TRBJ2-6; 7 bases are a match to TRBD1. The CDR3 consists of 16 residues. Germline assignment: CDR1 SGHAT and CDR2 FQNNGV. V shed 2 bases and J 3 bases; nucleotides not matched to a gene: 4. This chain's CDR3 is CASSLTTGVGANVLTF. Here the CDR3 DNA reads TGTGCCAGCAGCTTAACAACAGGGGTTGGGGCCAACGTCCTGACTTTC.

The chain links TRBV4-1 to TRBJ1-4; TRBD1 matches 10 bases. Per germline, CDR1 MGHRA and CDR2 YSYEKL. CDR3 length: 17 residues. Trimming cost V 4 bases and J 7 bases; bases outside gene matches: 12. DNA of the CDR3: TGCGCCAGCAGCCGAATAGAACCGGGACAGGGGACTGAAAAACTGTTTTTT. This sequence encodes CASSRIEPGQGTEKLFF.

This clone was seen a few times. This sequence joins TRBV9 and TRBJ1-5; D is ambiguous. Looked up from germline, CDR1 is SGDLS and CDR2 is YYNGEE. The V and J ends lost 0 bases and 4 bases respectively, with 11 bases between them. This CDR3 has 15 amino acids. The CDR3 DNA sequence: TGTGCCAGCAGCGTAGGGAGCCAACTAAATCAGCCCCAGCATTTT. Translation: CASSVGSQLNQPQHF. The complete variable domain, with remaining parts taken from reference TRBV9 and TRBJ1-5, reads DSGVTQTPKHLITATGQRVTLRCSPRSGDLSVYWYQQSLDQGLQFLIQYYNGEERAKGNILERFSAQQFPDLHSELNLSSLELGDSALYFCASSVGSQLNQPQHFGDGTRLSIL.

The CDR3 loop reads CASSRREDNSPLHF. The CDR3 nucleotides are TGTGCCAGCAGCCGCAGGGAGGATAATTCACCCCTCCACTTT. The V call is TRBV7-7, the J call TRBJ1-6, with D perhaps matching TRBD1 (5 bases). Germline CDR1 reads SSHAT; CDR2 reads FNYEAQ (reference sequence). Trimming pared 5 bases from V and 5 bases from J, leaving 10 bases between. This CDR3 spans 14 amino acids.

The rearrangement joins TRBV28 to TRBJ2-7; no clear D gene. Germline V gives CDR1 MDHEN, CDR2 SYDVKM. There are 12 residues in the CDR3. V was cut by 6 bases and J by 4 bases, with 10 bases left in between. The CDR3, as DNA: TGTGCCAGCAGCTTGGAGTTTTACGAGCAGTACTTC. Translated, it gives CASSLEFYEQYF.

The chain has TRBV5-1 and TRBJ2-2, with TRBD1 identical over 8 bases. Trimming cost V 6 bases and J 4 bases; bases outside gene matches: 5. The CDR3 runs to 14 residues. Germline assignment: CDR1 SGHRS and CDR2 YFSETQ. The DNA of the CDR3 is TGCGCCAGCAACGGACAGGGCAGCACCGGGGAGCTGTTTTTT. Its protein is CASNGQGSTGELFF.

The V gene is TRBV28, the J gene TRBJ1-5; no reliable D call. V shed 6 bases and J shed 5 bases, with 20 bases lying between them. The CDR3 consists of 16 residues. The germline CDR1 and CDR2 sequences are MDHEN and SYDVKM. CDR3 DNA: TGTGCCAGCAGAGCAGCTGGAGAGGGCGCGGATCAGCCCCAGCATTTT. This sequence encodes CASRAAGEGADQPQHF.

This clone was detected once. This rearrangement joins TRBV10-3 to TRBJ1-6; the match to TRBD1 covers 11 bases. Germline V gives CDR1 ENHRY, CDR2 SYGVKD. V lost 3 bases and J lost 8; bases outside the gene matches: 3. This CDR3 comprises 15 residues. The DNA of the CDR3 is TGTGCCATCAGTGACGGACAGGGGGCCTATTCACCCCTCCACTTT. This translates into CAISDGQGAYSPLHF.

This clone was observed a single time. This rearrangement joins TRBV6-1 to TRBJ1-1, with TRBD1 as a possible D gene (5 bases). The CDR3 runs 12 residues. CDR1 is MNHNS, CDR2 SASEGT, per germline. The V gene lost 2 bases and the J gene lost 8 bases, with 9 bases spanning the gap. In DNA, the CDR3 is TGTGCCAGCAGTGAATTGGAGGGGGAAGCTTTCTTT. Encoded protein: CASSELEGEAFF.

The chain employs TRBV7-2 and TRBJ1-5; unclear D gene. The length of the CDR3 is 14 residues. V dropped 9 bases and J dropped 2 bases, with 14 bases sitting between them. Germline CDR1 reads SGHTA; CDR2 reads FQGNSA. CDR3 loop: CASKTAGGNQPQHF. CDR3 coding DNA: TGTGCCAGTAAGACCGCCGGGGGCAATCAGCCCCAGCATTTT.

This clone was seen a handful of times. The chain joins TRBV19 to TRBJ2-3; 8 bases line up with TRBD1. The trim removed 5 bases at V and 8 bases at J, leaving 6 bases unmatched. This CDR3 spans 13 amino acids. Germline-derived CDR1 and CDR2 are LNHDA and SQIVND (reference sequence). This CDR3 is CASSGQGEATQYF. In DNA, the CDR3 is TGTGCCAGTAGTGGACAGGGAGAGGCTACGCAGTATTTT.

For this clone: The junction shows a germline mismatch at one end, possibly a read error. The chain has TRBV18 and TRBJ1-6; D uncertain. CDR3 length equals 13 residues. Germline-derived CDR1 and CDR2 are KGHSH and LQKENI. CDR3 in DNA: TGTGCCAGCTCACCCTCCTATAATTCACTCCTCCACTTT. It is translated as CASSPSYNSLLHF.

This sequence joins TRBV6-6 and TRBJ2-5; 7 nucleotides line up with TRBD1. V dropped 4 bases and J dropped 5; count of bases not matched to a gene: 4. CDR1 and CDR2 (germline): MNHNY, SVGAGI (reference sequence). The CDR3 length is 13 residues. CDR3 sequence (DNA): TGTGCCAGCAGTTTGACAGGGCCCGAGACCCAGTACTTC. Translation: CASSLTGPETQYF.